The 7 T cell receptor beta chains reported below all come from one sample, sequenced in a study of blood T cell repertoires in COVID-19. TCRdb's table, derived via immunoSEQ multiplex PCR, lists solely in-frame clones and lacks some. The sample shows under 85,000 clones, about 86% of them seen only once. Sequencing was done on a sample of peripheral blood. The receptor set was obtained from a man in his forties or fifties with COVID-19, enrolled during active disease.

This clone was observed once. The rearrangement joins TRBV5-5 to TRBJ1-6, with unresolved D. Looked up from germline, CDR1 is SGHKS and CDR2 is YYEKEE (reference sequence). CDR3 size: 16 residues. Trimming shortened V by 2 bases and J by 0 bases, and 9 bases separated the two germline ends. The CDR3 here is CASSFRGSSYNSPLHF. The CDR3 DNA follows: TGTGCCAGCAGCTTCCGAGGGAGCTCCTATAATTCACCCCTCCACTTT.

The chain is built from TRBV10-2 and TRBJ2-7; 10 nucleotides agree with TRBD2. This CDR3 spans 13 amino acids. With V trimmed by 0 bases and J by 10 bases, 3 bases remained unmatched. Germline CDR1 WSHSY, CDR2 SAAADI. CDR3 region: CASSESPSGGQYF. The DNA of the CDR3 is TGCGCCAGCAGTGAGTCGCCTAGCGGGGGTCAGTACTTC.

CDR3: CASRARRGANTEAFF. CDR3 DNA: TGTGCCAGCAGGGCCAGGCGGGGGGCGAACACTGAAGCTTTCTTT. The chain has TRBV6-6 and TRBJ1-1; a possible D gene is TRBD1 (6 bases). Trimming stripped 6 bases from V and 1 base from J, with 15 bases between. The CDR3 is 15 residues long. The germline V gene encodes CDR1 MNHNY and CDR2 SVGAGI (reference sequence).

The chain recombines TRBV5-1 with TRBJ1-2; 9 bases line up with TRBD1. V lost 4 bases and J lost 4; bases outside the gene matches: 5. Germline CDR1 is SGHRS and CDR2 is YFSETQ. This CDR3 is built from 14 residues. The CDR3 bases are TGCGCCAGCAGCCCACCGGGACAGGGCTATGGCTACACCTTC. Amino acid sequence: CASSPPGQGYGYTF.

The V and J genes are TRBV10-2 and TRBJ2-3; 9 nucleotides agree with TRBD2. The CDR3 is 16 amino acids. The V and J ends lost 2 bases and 5 bases, in that order; junction bases with no gene match: 8. The germline V gene has CDR1 WSHSY and CDR2 SAAADI. CDR3 protein: CASSETPGLALDTQYF. The CDR3 DNA reads as TGCGCCAGCAGTGAGACACCGGGACTAGCATTAGATACGCAGTATTTT.

V and J are TRBV23-1 and TRBJ1-5; D is perhaps TRBD1 (5 bases). TRBV23-1 is an open reading frame, and its role is uncertain. V was shortened by 4 bases and J by 0 bases, with 16 bases between the two germline ends. This CDR3 contains 17 residues. The CDR3 nucleotides are TGCGCCAGCAGTCTCTACGACAGAACATATAGCAATCAGCCCCAGCATTTT. It translates to CASSLYDRTYSNQPQHF.

The chain employs TRBV6-5 and TRBJ1-3; D is perhaps TRBD1 (6 bases). The V end lost 6 bases, the J end lost 0 bases, and 9 bases lay between the germline ends. Per germline, CDR1 MNHEY and CDR2 SVGAGI. There are 14 residues in the CDR3. CDR3 protein: CASRLTGSGNTIYF. Written as DNA, the CDR3 is TGTGCCAGCAGGTTGACAGGCTCTGGAAACACCATATATTTT.